This T cell receptor (beta chain) is from a study of circulating CD8 cells and anti-PD-1 response in melanoma. Germline V gene lookup returns CDR1 SNHLY and CDR2 FYNNEI. There are 12 residues in the CDR3. Deletions cut 7 bases from V and 3 bases from J, with 10 bases between. Sorting of live CD3+CD8+TCRalphabeta+ cells by PD-1 and/or TIGIT gave four subsets. Each library started from around 14 ng of total RNA using the QIAseq Immune Repertoire TCR panel. From the reads, TCRdb called clonotypes with MiXCR, one entry per CDR3 protein. The sample lists fewer than 1,300 distinct CDR3 sequences, around 8.9% occurring once. By frequency in the sample, this clonotype is large.

The sequenced sample was CD8+ T cells from PBMCs, obtained at baseline or after one month of anti-PD-1 therapy (not recorded which). The gene calls are TRBV2 and TRBJ2-7, with D uncertain. The clonotype originates from a human donor with melanoma. CDR3 bases: TGTGCCAGCATGGAGAGCCGCTACGAGCAGTACTTC. Translated: CASMESRYEQYF.